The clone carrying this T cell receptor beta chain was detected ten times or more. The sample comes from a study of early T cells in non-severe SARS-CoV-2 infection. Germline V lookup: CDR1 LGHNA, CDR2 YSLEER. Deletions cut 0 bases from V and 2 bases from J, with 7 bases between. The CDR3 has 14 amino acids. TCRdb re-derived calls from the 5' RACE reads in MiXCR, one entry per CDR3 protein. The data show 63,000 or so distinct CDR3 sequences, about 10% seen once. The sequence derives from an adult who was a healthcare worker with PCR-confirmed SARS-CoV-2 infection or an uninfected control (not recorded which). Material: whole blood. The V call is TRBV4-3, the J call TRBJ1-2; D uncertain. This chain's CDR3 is CASSQDYGNYGYTF. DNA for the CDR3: TGCGCCAGCAGCCAAGACTACGGCAACTATGGCTACACCTTC.